This T cell receptor (beta chain) was recovered during a study of T cell responses to AZD1222 COVID-19 vaccine. Study-wide findings and caveats: In the spike-specific TCR repertoire, nearly half reportedly target unmutated variant regions. The sample set comprised mostly white British donors with more females, and clonal diversity was possibly underestimated.

The germline V gene encodes CDR1 LNHDA and CDR2 SQIVND (reference sequence). This CDR3 region has 14 residues. V lost 4 bases to trimming and J lost 2 bases, with 12 bases between them. The table came from immunoSEQ multiplex PCR; TCRdb's copy has only in-frame clones and leaves some out. The repertoire includes about 100,000 clones, about 87% of them detected once, and about 3% sits in the top ten. Concerning this clone itself: Antigen unknown.

Specimen: peripheral blood, collected on day 0 of AZD1222 vaccination. The receptor's source is an adult in good health. The chain uses TRBV19 and TRBJ2-7, with unresolved D. The CDR3 region is CASSTTVETYEQYF. As DNA, the CDR3 is TGTGCCAGTAGTACGACGGTGGAAACCTACGAGCAGTACTTC.